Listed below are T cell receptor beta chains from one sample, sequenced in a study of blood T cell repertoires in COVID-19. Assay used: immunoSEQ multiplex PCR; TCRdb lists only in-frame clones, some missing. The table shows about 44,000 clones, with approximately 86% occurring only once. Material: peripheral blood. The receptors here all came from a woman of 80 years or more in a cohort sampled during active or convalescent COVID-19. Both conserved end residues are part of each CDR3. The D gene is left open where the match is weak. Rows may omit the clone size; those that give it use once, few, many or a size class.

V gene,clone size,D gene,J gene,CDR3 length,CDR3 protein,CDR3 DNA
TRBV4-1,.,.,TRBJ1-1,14,CASSQDRLNTEAFF,TGCGCCAGCAGCCAAGACCGTTTGAACACTGAAGCTTTCTTT
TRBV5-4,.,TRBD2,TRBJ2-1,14,CASTTRASGNEQFF,TGTGCCAGCACCACACGGGCTAGCGGTAATGAGCAGTTCTTC
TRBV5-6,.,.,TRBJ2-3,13,CASSPRGGDTQYF,TGTGCCAGCAGCCCGAGGGGGGGAGATACGCAGTATTTT
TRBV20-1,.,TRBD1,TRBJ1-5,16,CSASPVGTGSYQPQHF,TGCAGTGCTAGTCCGGTGGGGACAGGGAGCTATCAGCCCCAGCATTTT
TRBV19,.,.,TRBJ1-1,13,CASSQIMNTEAFF,TGTGCCAGTAGTCAGATCATGAACACTGAAGCTTTCTTT
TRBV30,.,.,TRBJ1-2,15,CAWREAGLGIYGYTF,TGTGCCTGGAGGGAAGCAGGGTTGGGGATCTATGGCTACACCTTC
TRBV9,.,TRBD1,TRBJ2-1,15,CASSVQGVVYNEQFF,TGTGCCAGCAGCGTACAGGGGGTAGTATACAATGAGCAGTTCTTC
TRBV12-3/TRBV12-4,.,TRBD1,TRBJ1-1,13,CASAGRGQGEAFF,TGTGCCAGCGCGGGCAGGGGGCAGGGTGAAGCTTTCTTT
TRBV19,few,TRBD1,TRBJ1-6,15,CASSLTDRVGSPLHF,TGTGCCAGTAGCCTGACGGACAGGGTGGGTTCACCCCTCCACTTT
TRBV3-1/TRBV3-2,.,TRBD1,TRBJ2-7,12,CASSQGQSRQYF,TGTGCCAGCAGCCAGGGACAGTCGAGGCAGTACTTC
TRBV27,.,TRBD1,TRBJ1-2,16,CASSLSPSPGGKGYTF,TGTGCCAGCAGTTTATCGCCCTCACCAGGGGGCAAGGGCTACACCTTC
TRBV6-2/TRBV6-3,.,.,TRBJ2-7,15,CASSSSVGQLYEQYF,TGTGCCAGCAGTTCCTCCGTCGGACAGCTCTACGAGCAGTACTTC
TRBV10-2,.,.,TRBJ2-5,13,CASSSAGRETQYF,TGCGCCAGCAGTTCGGCGGGACGAGAGACCCAGTACTTC
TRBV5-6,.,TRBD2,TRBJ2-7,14,CASSPPAGAYEQYF,TGTGCCAGCAGCCCCCCAGCGGGGGCCTACGAGCAGTACTTC
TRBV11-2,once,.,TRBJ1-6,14,CASSPVGQGTPLHF,TGTGCCAGCAGCCCGGTTGGCCAGGGGACACCCCTCCACTTT
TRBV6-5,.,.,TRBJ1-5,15,CASRTRTDSNQPQHF,TGTGCCAGCAGAACCCGGACAGATAGCAATCAGCCCCAGCATTTT
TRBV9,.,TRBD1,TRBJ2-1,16,CASSVDVSGTGSEQFF,TGTGCCAGCAGCGTAGATGTCTCCGGGACAGGGTCTGAGCAGTTCTTC
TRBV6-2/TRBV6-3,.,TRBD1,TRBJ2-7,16,CASSYVDRVGAREQYF,TGTGCCAGCAGTTACGTCGACAGGGTGGGAGCGCGGGAGCAGTACTTC
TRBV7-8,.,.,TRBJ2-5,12,CASSLDRETQYF,TGTGCCAGCAGCCTAGACAGGGAGACCCAGTACTTC
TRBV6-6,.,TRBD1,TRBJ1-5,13,CASSEQGNQPQHF,TGTGCCAGCAGCGAACAGGGGAATCAGCCCCAGCATTTT
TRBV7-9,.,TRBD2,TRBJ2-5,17,CASSLAPSGSTQETQYF,TGTGCCAGCAGCCTAGCCCCCAGCGGGAGTACTCAAGAGACCCAGTACTTC
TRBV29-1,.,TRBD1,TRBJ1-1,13,CSVGTGWDTEAFF,TGCAGCGTAGGGACAGGGTGGGACACTGAAGCTTTCTTT
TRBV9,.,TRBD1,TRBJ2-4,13,CASSVGDRDIQYF,TGTGCCAGCAGCGTAGGTGACAGGGACATTCAGTACTTC
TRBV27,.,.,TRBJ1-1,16,CASSPGWTRGNTEAFF,TGTGCCAGCAGTCCGGGGTGGACGCGGGGGAACACTGAAGCTTTCTTT
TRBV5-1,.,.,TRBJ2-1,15,CASSSGPGEANEQFF,TGCGCCAGCAGCTCGGGACCCGGGGAGGCCAATGAGCAGTTCTTC
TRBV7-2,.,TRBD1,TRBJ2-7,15,CASSLGDRGIYEQYF,TGTGCCAGCAGCTTAGGGGACAGGGGTATCTACGAGCAGTACTTC
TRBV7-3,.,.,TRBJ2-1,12,CASSYPAGEQFF,TGTGCCAGCAGCTACCCCGCGGGTGAGCAGTTCTTC
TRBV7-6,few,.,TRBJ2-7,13,CASSFGGSYEQYF,TGTGCCAGCAGCTTCGGCGGATCCTACGAGCAGTACTTC
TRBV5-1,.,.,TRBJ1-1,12,CASRDGQQEAFF,TGCGCCAGCAGAGATGGACAGCAAGAAGCTTTCTTT
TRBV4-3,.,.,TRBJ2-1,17,CASSQGARDSYYNEQFF,TGCGCCAGCAGCCAAGGAGCCCGGGACTCCTACTACAATGAGCAGTTCTTC
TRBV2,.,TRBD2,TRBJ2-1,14,CASRGLVSYGEQFF,TGTGCCAGCAGAGGACTAGTGTCTTACGGTGAGCAGTTCTTC
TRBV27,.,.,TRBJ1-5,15,CASSPNQWSNQPQHF,TGTGCCAGCAGCCCGAACCAGTGGAGCAATCAGCCCCAGCATTTT
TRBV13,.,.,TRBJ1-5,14,CASSLREGNQPQHF,TGTGCCAGCAGCTTAAGGGAGGGCAATCAGCCCCAGCATTTT
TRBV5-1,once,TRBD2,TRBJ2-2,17,CASSPGGTLGLTGELFF,TGCGCCAGCAGCCCGGGAGGTACACTCGGGTTAACCGGGGAGCTGTTTTTT
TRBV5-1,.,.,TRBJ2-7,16,CASSPGDRDFSYEQYF,TGCGCCAGCAGCCCGGGTGATAGGGACTTCTCCTACGAGCAGTACTTC
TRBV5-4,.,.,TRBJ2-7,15,CASSLEQYLSYEQYF,TGTGCCAGCAGCTTGGAACAGTACCTCTCCTACGAGCAGTACTTC
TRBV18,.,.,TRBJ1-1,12,CASSPQNYEAFF,TGTGCCAGCTCACCCCAGAATTATGAAGCTTTCTTT
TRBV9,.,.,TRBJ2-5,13,CASSVEPRETQYF,TGTGCCAGCAGCGTTGAGCCGCGGGAGACCCAGTACTTC
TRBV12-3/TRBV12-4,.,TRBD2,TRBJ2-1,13,CASTPGLNNEQFF,TGTGCCAGCACCCCGGGACTAAACAATGAGCAGTTCTTC
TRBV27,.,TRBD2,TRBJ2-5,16,CASSILGAGDRETQYF,TGTGCCAGCAGTATCTTAGGGGCGGGAGATCGAGAGACCCAGTACTTC
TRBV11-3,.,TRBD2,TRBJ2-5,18,CASSFSQITWGGQETQYF,TGTGCCAGCAGCTTTTCTCAAATAACTTGGGGGGGACAAGAGACCCAGTACTTC
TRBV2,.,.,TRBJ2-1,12,CASKDSYNEQFF,TGTGCCAGCAAAGACAGCTACAATGAGCAGTTCTTC